This entry is about one T cell receptor beta chain. The antigen remains undetermined. The sample originates from a study of shared clonotypes between healthy human individuals. Study-wide background: In total, the donors were two women and a few men aged 18 to 49. Per donor, CD8 memory used one plate, CD8 naive used two, CD4 memory used three and CD4 naive used three.

The protocol was immunoSEQ multiplex PCR, while the TCRdb copy is restricted to in-frame clones and leaves out a portion. The sample holds more than 850,000 clones, 75% to 85% seen once. Overall study results and limits: Although depth was large, rarefaction showed that sequencing of the sorted subsets was incomplete. Clonotypes shared by all four sorted-subset donors had higher generation probabilities than non-shared clonotypes.

The CDR3 covers 17 residues. The germline V gene encodes CDR1 SGDLS and CDR2 YYNGEE. Trimming at V came to 4 bases and at J to 5 bases, leaving 14 bases not matched to a gene. Sequencing was performed on memory CD4+ T cells from PBMCs. This sample's subset: CD45RA-negative fraction. V usage is TRBV9 and J usage is TRBJ2-5, with 10 bases lining up with TRBD1. The sequence was collected from a young man in good health. Some clones in this sample may be carry-over from other donors' samples. The CDR3 region has the DNA TGTGCCAGCAGCAGTAGCGGGACAGGGGCGAACTGGGAGACCCAGTACTTC. Protein: CASSSSGTGANWETQYF.